This TCR beta chain originates from a study of blood T cell repertoires in COVID-19 (dated by TCRdb to 2020 to 2021). Background on the whole study: Collaborator samples came from the United States, Italy and Spain and covered acute and convalescent phases of COVID-19. The repertoires were released in a freely available public database intended as a resource for research on the immune response to SARS-CoV-2. Samples were obtained from the ongoing ImmuneRACE study (first 160 participants) and from 1,000 to 1,500 subjects provided by 6 global collaborators. HLA class I and class II types, where available, came from metadata supplied by the sample provider rather than from assay-based typing. Deeply sampled blood TCRbeta repertoires from subjects exposed to, actively infected with, or recovered from COVID-19 were included in the dataset. The prospective study material was composed of cDNA or gDNA derived from T cells, B-cell-depleted T cells, or PBMCs. Nearly every sample came with metadata listing a de-identified subject ID, COVID-19 status, age in years and sex. Study-wide findings and limitations: How much clinical and demographic metadata was included differed by source and by participant, and the metadata was provided uncurated.

The immunoSEQ Assay, a bias-controlled multiplex PCR, was used to amplify TCRbeta CDR3 regions from genomic DNA. In the original analysis: The number of nucleated cells in each sample was estimated from the amplification of reference gene primers within the assay. To quantify the absolute abundance of each unique TCRbeta CDR3 rearrangement, sequence reads were collapsed and filtered. For each sample, productive Simpson clonality was calculated as the square root of Simpson's diversity index over productive rearrangements. TCRdb stores this immuneACCESS table with in-frame sequences only. Part of the clones is absent; in the studies checked, under half of the shortfall reflects unresolved V genes, and no reason is known for the rest. For V, J and clone size, that table is used; D and trimming come from the DNA. The sample table contains around 300,000 clones; only one count was recorded for about 90% of them. The ten biggest clones cover less than 9.5% of the sample.

Participants in the prospective study were aged roughly 18 to 89 years, lived in approximately 26 United States geographic areas, and enrolled through a virtual design. Cohort assignment in the prospective study relied on participant-reported clinical history from a screening survey and a study questionnaire. Recovered participants in ImmuneRACE Cohort 3 were defined as having two consecutive negative NP/OP PCR tests, clearance from a healthcare professional, or resolution of symptoms. In the prospective study, whole blood, serum and a nasopharyngeal or oropharyngeal swab were collected from each participant by mobile phlebotomists. Participants in the prospective study had the option to provide additional blood draws and questionnaires over a 2-month period. Blood samples from the prospective study were shipped frozen or at room temperature prior to DNA extraction. Details on this clone: No antigen is known for it. No much larger clone is present one base from it, and per-base qualities are unavailable.

Relative to germline, V is 5 bases shorter and J is 5 bases shorter, with 12 bases between their ends. The CDR3 measures 13 amino acids from cysteine to phenylalanine. The sequence is cut down to CDR3 DNA, 39 bases in frame from base 1. This receptor chain uses TRBV12-3 or TRBV12-4 and TRBJ2-5, with the identity of the D gene unclear. The source material was PBMCs or T cells enriched from blood (not recorded which). The clonotype comes from a woman aged 30 to 39 who had recovered from COVID-19. The nucleotide sequence reads as follows: TGTGCCAGCAGTCTATTCGTCCGGGAGACCCAGTACTTC. It is translated as CASSLFVRETQYF.